These 2 T cell receptor beta chains originate from one sample sequenced in a study of identical twins. TCRdb analysed the 5' RACE reads with MiXCR anew, one entry per CDR3 protein. The sample includes 520,000 or so distinct CDR3 sequences, less than 25% of them seen just once. These data were likewise used in another study, on T cells expressing NK-cell markers.

The sequenced sample was CD4+ T cells sorted from blood. These receptors were obtained from a young woman in good health.

This chain joins TRBV12-5 and TRBJ1-5; D call uncertain. The CDR3 has 14 residues. V dropped 7 bases and J dropped 0 bases, with 10 bases sitting between them. Germline CDR1 and CDR2: LGHNT and FRNRAP. This CDR3 is CASADKNSNQPQHF. CDR3 nucleotides: TGTGCTAGTGCTGACAAAAATAGCAATCAGCCCCAGCATTTT.

The sample holds many counts of this clonotype. The chain couples TRBV27 to TRBJ2-7, with D uncertain. This CDR3 is built from 15 residues. CDR1 is MNHEY, CDR2 SMNVEV, per germline (reference sequence). Trimming cost V 0 bases and J 1 base, with 10 bases left between them. The CDR3 nucleotides read TGTGCCAGCAGTTTATCTCCAGTTGCATCCTACGAGCAGTACTTC. Its protein product is CASSLSPVASYEQYF.